The present TCR beta chain was sequenced within a study of blood T cell repertoires in COVID-19. The germline CDR1 and CDR2 sequences are MNHEY and SMNVEV (reference sequence). Unmatched junction bases numbered 13, after V lost 2 bases and J lost 6 bases. The CDR3 runs to 18 residues. The method was immunoSEQ multiplex PCR; TCRdb's version includes in-frame clones alone and lacks a portion of them. The sample carries roughly 200,000 clones, roughly 81% recorded once. The sample comprised peripheral blood. This sequence was found in a woman between 40 and 55 years old with COVID-19, enrolled during active disease. V usage is TRBV27 and J usage is TRBJ2-3; TRBD2 agrees at 11 bases. The CDR3 DNA follows: TGTGCCAGCAGTTTACTAGCGGGAGGTAGGAGTGCGGTTGATACGCAGTATTTT. Translated: CASSLLAGGRSAVDTQYF.